The next 10 T cell receptor beta chains were all read from a single sample in a study of vaccination effects on CD4 cells after COVID-19 (dated by TCRdb to the early 2020s). No antigen has been assigned to these receptors. In the ViraFEST assay, PBMC were stimulated with viral peptide pools, and antigen-specific CD4+ T cell clonotypes were then identified by expansion using TCR sequencing. After 10 to 11 days of culture, CD4+ T cells were isolated with the EasySep CD4+ T cell isolation kit. PCR-confirmed SARS-CoV-2 infection had occurred in convalescent patients between March and December 2020, before the Alpha, Beta and Delta variants emerged in the United States. The protocol used for the library was the immunoSEQ multiplex PCR assay. TCRdb's version of the immuneACCESS table is confined to in-frame rearrangements and falls short of the full clone set. An unresolved V gene accounts for under half of the shortfall where checked; the remainder is of unknown origin. The table for this sample lists about 45,000 clones; around 79% of them were counted only once. The top ten hold approximately 28% of the sample.

This specimen was CD4+ T cells from PBMCs cultured with a peptide pool, taken before COVID-19 vaccination. Source of these receptors: a human donor who had a prior SARS-CoV-2 infection.

This clone showed up just once. The V and J genes are TRBV2 and TRBJ2-5; D is undetermined. V was trimmed by 6 bases and J by 2 bases, leaving 4 bases between them. The CDR3 is made up of 11 amino acids. Germline V gene sequence: CDR1 SNHLY, CDR2 FYNNEI. The CDR3: CASSEQETQYF. CDR3 DNA: TGTGCCAGCAGCGAGCAAGAGACCCAGTACTTC.

This clone occurred once. J is TRBJ2-7 and V is TRBV19, with 7 bases fitting TRBD1. With 6 bases clipped from V and 5 bases from J, the junction kept 13 bases outside the gene matches. The germline V gene encodes CDR1 LNHDA and CDR2 SQIVND (reference sequence). The CDR3 extends over 15 amino acids. CDR3 coding DNA: TGTGCCAGTAGAAGGGGCCAGGGGGAGACGGACGAGCAGTACTTC. It encodes CASRRGQGETDEQYF.

The rearrangement links TRBV3-1 (or the pseudogene TRBV3-2) to TRBJ1-2; TRBD1 is a possible D gene (6 bases). This CDR3 region has 15 residues. V shed 0 bases and J shed 7 bases, with 15 bases lying between them. CDR1 is LGHDT, CDR2 YNNKEL, per germline (reference sequence). The CDR3 is CASSQDNRASAGYTF. CDR3 bases: TGTGCCAGCAGCCAAGATAACAGGGCGTCCGCTGGCTACACCTTC.

V and J are TRBV3-1 (or the pseudogene TRBV3-2) and TRBJ2-7; no clear D. Between the trimmed V and J ends, which lost 2 bases and 1 base, there was a span of 12 bases. This CDR3 has 15 residues. In germline, CDR1 is LGHDT, CDR2 YNNKEL (reference sequence). Written as DNA, the CDR3 is TGTGCCAGCAGCCAATTGCCCCTCCCTTCCTACGAGCAGTACTTC. Its translation is CASSQLPLPSYEQYF.

V gene TRBV5-1 combines with J gene TRBJ2-6; D is undetermined. CDR1 and CDR2 from the germline V gene are SGHRS and YFSETQ. Trimming took off 0 bases at V and 0 bases at J, with 4 bases between the two ends. The CDR3 spans 15 residues. In nucleotides, the CDR3 is TGCGCCAGCAGCTTGGGCAACTCTGGGGCCAACGTCCTGACTTTC. Protein sequence: CASSLGNSGANVLTF.

V and J are TRBV5-1 and TRBJ1-1; unclear D gene. Germline V lookup: CDR1 SGHRS, CDR2 YFSETQ. The CDR3 consists of 15 residues. With 0 bases removed from V and 4 bases from J, the gap between germline ends came to 13 bases. CDR3 amino acids: CASSLEEAGITEAFF. In nucleotides, the CDR3 is TGCGCCAGCAGCTTGGAGGAGGCGGGCATCACTGAAGCTTTCTTT. Full variable domain (outside the CDR3, taken from reference TRBV5-1 and TRBJ1-1): KAGVTQTPRYLIKTRGQQVTLSCSPISGHRSVSWYQQTPGQGLQFLFEYFSETQRNKGNFPGRFSGRQFSNSRSEMNVSTLELGDSALYLCASSLEEAGITEAFFGQGTRLTVV.

This rearrangement joins TRBV30 to TRBJ1-1; TRBD1 agrees at 11 bases. V gave up 0 bases and J gave up 12 bases; unmatched junction bases: 6. Germline V lookup: CDR1 GTSNPN, CDR2 SVGIG (reference sequence). The CDR3 has 13 amino acids. The CDR3 loop reads CAWSVQGDRGTFF. CDR3 bases: TGTGCCTGGAGTGTACAAGGGGACAGGGGGACTTTCTTT.

The V and J genes are TRBV5-5 and TRBJ2-5; D could derive from TRBD1 or TRBD2 (5 bases each). The germline CDR1 and CDR2 sequences are SGHKS and YYEKEE (reference sequence). V was cut by 1 base and J by 5 bases, with 9 bases left in between. The CDR3 covers 13 residues. The CDR3 DNA follows: TGTGCCAGCAGCTTGCAAGGGGAGGAGACCCAGTACTTC. Protein product: CASSLQGEETQYF.

The chain carries TRBV12-3 or TRBV12-4 and TRBJ2-4; the D is unclear. This CDR3 has 13 amino acids. Trimming shortened V by 7 bases and J by 3 bases, and 10 bases separated the two germline ends. Written as DNA, the CDR3 is TGTGCCAGCATCGGATTAGGCAAAAACATTCAGTACTTC. Translated, it gives CASIGLGKNIQYF.

This clone was seen a handful of times. The V and J genes are TRBV11-3 and TRBJ1-6; TRBD1 matches at 10 bases. Germline V gene sequence: CDR1 SGHNT, CDR2 YENEEA. The CDR3 runs to 16 residues. The J segment lost 9 bases and the V segment lost 5 bases, leaving 10 bases of the junction unmatched. The CDR3 loop is CASSKTGGSHSSPLHF. The DNA for the CDR3 is TGTGCCAGCAGCAAGACAGGGGGCTCGCATAGTTCACCCCTCCACTTT.